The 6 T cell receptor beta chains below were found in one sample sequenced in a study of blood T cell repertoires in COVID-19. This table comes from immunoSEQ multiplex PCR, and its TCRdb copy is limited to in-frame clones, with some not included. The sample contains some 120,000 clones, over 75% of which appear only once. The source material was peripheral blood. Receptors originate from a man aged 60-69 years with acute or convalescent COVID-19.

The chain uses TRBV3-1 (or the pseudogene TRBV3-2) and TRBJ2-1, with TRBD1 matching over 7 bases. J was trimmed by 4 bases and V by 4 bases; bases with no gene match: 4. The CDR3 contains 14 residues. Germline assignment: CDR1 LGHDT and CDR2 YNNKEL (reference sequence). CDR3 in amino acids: CASSRRQGYNEQFF. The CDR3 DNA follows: TGTGCCAGCAGCCGTCGACAGGGTTACAATGAGCAGTTCTTC.

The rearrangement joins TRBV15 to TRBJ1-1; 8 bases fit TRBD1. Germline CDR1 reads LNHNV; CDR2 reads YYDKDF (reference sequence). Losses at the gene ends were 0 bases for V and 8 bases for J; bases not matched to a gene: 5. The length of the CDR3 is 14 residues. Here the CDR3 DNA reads TGTGCCACCAGCAGAGATGCAGGGGGCGCCGAAGCTTTCTTT. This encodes CATSRDAGGAEAFF.

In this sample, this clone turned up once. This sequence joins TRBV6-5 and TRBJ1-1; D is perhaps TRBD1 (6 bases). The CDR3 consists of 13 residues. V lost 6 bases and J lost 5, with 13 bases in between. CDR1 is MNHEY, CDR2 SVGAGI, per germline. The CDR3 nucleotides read TGTGCCAGCAGACGGGGGGGCGGAACTGAAGCTTTCTTT. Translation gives CASRRGGGTEAFF.

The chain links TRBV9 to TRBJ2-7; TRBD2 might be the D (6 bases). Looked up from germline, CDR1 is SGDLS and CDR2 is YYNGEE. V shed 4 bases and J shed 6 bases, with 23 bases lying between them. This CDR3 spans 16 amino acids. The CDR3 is CASSSRGGPRPSEQYF. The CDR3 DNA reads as TGTGCCAGCAGCTCTCGGGGAGGACCCCGTCCGTCCGAGCAGTACTTC.

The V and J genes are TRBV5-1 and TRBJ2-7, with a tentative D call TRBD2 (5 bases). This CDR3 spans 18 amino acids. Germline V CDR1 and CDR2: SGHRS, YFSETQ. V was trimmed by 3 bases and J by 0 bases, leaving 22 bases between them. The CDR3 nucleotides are TGCGCCAGCAGCTCCCTACACTGGACTGCAAGGAGCTCCTACGAGCAGTACTTC. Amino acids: CASSSLHWTARSSYEQYF.

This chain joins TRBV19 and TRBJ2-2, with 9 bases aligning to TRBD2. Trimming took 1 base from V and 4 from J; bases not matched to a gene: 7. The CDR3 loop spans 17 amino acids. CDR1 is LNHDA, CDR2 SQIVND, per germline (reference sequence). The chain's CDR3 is CASSIAAAGGVTGELFF. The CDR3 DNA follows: TGTGCCAGTAGTATAGCGGCCGCGGGAGGGGTCACCGGGGAGCTGTTTTTT.